These 12 T cell receptor beta chains share one sample of origin, sequenced in a study of blood T cell repertoires in COVID-19. Assay used: immunoSEQ multiplex PCR; TCRdb lists only in-frame clones, some missing. The sample lists about 330,000 clones, roughly nine tenths occurring once. The sample consisted of PBMCs or T cells enriched from blood (not recorded which). All receptors come from a woman aged 30 to 39 who had recovered from COVID-19.

This CDR3 is CSASDVEQFF. CDR3 nucleotides: TGCAGTGCTAGTGACGTTGAGCAGTTCTTC. The rearrangement uses TRBV20-1 and TRBJ2-1; D unresolved. CDR3 size: 10 residues. V shed 3 bases and J shed 9 bases, with 6 bases lying between them. Germline V gives CDR1 DFQATT, CDR2 SNEGSKA (reference sequence).

V is TRBV5-1 and J is TRBJ1-3, with D hard to call. V lost 4 bases and J 1 base, leaving 12 bases between the germline ends. This CDR3 comprises 15 residues. Germline V gene sequence: CDR1 SGHRS, CDR2 YFSETQ. The CDR3: CASSDRGTSGNTIYF. The CDR3 DNA reads TGCGCCAGCAGCGACCGGGGAACTTCTGGAAACACCATATATTTT.

This chain connects TRBV18 to TRBJ1-3; 7 bases are a match to TRBD1. This CDR3 has 16 amino acids. Trimming took 0 bases from V and 3 from J; bases not matched to a gene: 5. Per the germline V gene, CDR1 is KGHSH and CDR2 is LQKENI. This chain's CDR3 is CASSPPAGGSGNTIYF. The CDR3 nucleotides read TGTGCCAGCTCACCACCGGCAGGGGGAAGTGGAAACACCATATATTTT.

The chain is built from TRBV4-3 and TRBJ2-2, with D maybe TRBD1 (6 bases). This CDR3 is built from 14 residues. Germline CDR1 is LGHNA and CDR2 is YSLEER. V was cut by 8 bases and J by 4 bases, with 14 bases left in between. CDR3 sequence reads: CASSRGVSTGELFF. The CDR3 DNA sequence: TGCGCCAGCTCCAGGGGTGTGTCCACCGGGGAGCTGTTTTTT.

This sequence joins TRBV6-5 and TRBJ1-1; D unclear. Germline-derived CDR1 and CDR2 are MNHEY and SVGAGI. The V end was cut by 5 bases, the J end by 3 bases, with 16 bases between. This CDR3 region has 15 residues. CDR3 nucleotide sequence: TGTGCCAGCAGTACGGACTTCAAAATGGACACTGAAGCTTTCTTT. It encodes CASSTDFKMDTEAFF.

The chain has TRBV2 and TRBJ2-3, with 11 positions matching TRBD1. Germline assignment: CDR1 SNHLY and CDR2 FYNNEI. This CDR3 contains 14 residues. The J segment lost 3 bases and the V segment lost 6 bases, leaving 2 bases of the junction unmatched. The CDR3 sequence: CASRRDRGTDTQYF. The CDR3 bases are TGTGCCAGCAGACGGGACAGGGGGACAGATACGCAGTATTTT.

The chain is built from TRBV5-4 and TRBJ1-2; 8 bases match TRBD1. The junction had 4 bases not matched to a gene; V was cut back by 4 bases and J by 5 bases. Germline V CDR1 and CDR2: SGHNT, YYREEE (reference sequence). This CDR3 region has 13 residues. CDR3 in DNA: TGTGCCAGCAGCAAGGGACAGGAATATGGCTACACCTTC. Protein product: CASSKGQEYGYTF.

The chain links TRBV3-1 (or the pseudogene TRBV3-2) to TRBJ1-3; perhaps TRBD1 as D (5 bases). The CDR3 consists of 16 residues. The germline V gene has CDR1 LGHDT and CDR2 YNNKEL (reference sequence). Trimming removed 5 bases from V and 4 bases from J, with 18 bases in between. This CDR3 reads CASSSSPGAGGNTIYF. For the CDR3, the DNA is TGTGCCAGCAGCTCCTCCCCTGGGGCAGGGGGAAACACCATATATTTT.

The chain links TRBV28 to TRBJ1-3; TRBD1 matches at 8 bases. The CDR3 runs 15 residues. The V gene end was trimmed by 6 bases and the J gene end by 3 bases; junction bases not matched to a gene: 7. CDR1 MDHEN and CDR2 SYDVKM come from the germline V gene. The CDR3 is CASSLATGGGNTIYF. CDR3 nucleotides: TGTGCCAGCAGCCTAGCAACAGGGGGTGGAAACACCATATATTTT.

The genes are TRBV24-1 and TRBJ2-1; 8 nucleotides align to TRBD1. V was clipped by 8 bases and J by 3 bases; unmatched bases: 5. The V gene's germline CDR1 is KGHDR and CDR2 SFDVKD. CDR3 length: 14 amino acids. The CDR3 here is CATNPGGSYNEQFF. The CDR3 nucleotides are TGTGCCACCAACCCAGGGGGCAGCTACAATGAGCAGTTCTTC.

The CDR3 region is CASSLPRTGNEKLFF. The CDR3 DNA reads TGTGCCAGCAGTTTACCTCGGACAGGGAATGAAAAACTGTTTTTT. This sequence joins TRBV28 and TRBJ1-4, with 8 bases identical to TRBD1. This CDR3 has 15 amino acids. The germline V gene encodes CDR1 MDHEN and CDR2 SYDVKM. V shed 2 bases and J 5 bases; nucleotides not matched to a gene: 4.

This rearrangement joins TRBV9 to TRBJ1-1, with 7 positions matching TRBD1. Per the germline V gene, CDR1 is SGDLS and CDR2 is YYNGEE. Trimming cost V 3 bases and J 6 bases; bases outside gene matches: 5. The CDR3 is 13 amino acids. CDR3 nucleotides: TGTGCCAGCAGCGGGACAGGCGGGGCTGAAGCTTTCTTT. It codes for CASSGTGGAEAFF.